Included here is one T cell receptor (beta chain) sequence, with context. Its matching antigen is unknown. There are 17 residues in the CDR3. CDR1 is MGHRA and CDR2 is YSYEKL in the germline V gene. V was shortened by 6 bases and J by 3 bases, with 23 bases between the two germline ends. These data originate in a study of shared clonotypes between healthy human individuals. Authors' data handling: ImmunoSEQ supplied junction-only sequences lacking quality scores, so filtering was different. Here immunoSEQ multiplex PCR was the method, and the copy in TCRdb shows in-frame clones only, minus some. D and trimming come from the DNA, and the V and J calls and clone size come from that table. The sample lists approximately 1,000,000 clones, around 82% seen once, with 0.52% in the top ten. Whole-study results and caveats: Only blood underwent sampling, and tissue repertoires likely differ. A generally larger estimated richness was seen in naive subsets than in memory subsets.

Sequencing was performed on memory CD4+ T cells from PBMCs. Subset specified: CD45RA-negative fraction. The chain employs TRBV4-1 and TRBJ1-2; D unclear. The sequence came from a young man in good health. Some clones in this sample may be carry-over from other donors' samples. The CDR3 sequence is CASRERLVLTLDYGYTF. The DNA of the CDR3 is TGCGCCAGCAGGGAGAGGTTGGTACTAACCTTAGACTATGGCTACACCTTC.